These 10 T cell receptor beta chains originate from one sample sequenced in a study of spatial heterogeneity in lung cancer. TCRdb used MiXCR to reprocess the 5' RACE reads, holding one entry per CDR3 protein. Of about 50,000 distinct CDR3 sequences in the sample, roughly 7% are singletons; the top ten hold approximately 35%. Documented time point: blood at routine non-recurrence follow-up after resection. The sequenced material consisted of unsorted whole RNA from tumor, nontumor lung or frozen PBMC. The sample was PBMCs, taken at follow-up. These TCRs come from a female donor with early-stage non-small cell lung cancer.

This clonotype was detected ten times or more. The CDR3 region has the DNA TGCAGTGCTAGTCGGGGGCTTCTCTCCTACAATGAGCAGTTCTTC. Its protein is CSASRGLLSYNEQFF. This chain links TRBV20-1 with TRBJ2-1; D may correspond to TRBD1 or TRBD2 (6 bases each). The CDR3 consists of 15 residues. V lost 3 bases and J lost 0, with 12 bases in between. CDR1 is DFQATT and CDR2 is SNEGSKA in the germline V gene (reference sequence).

The chain combines TRBV5-8 with TRBJ2-2; D is perhaps TRBD1 or TRBD2 (5 bases each). The germline gives CDR1 SGHTS, CDR2 YDEGEE. The CDR3 has 14 amino acids. Trimming removed 6 bases at V and 7 bases at J, with 16 bases between. The CDR3 is CASIGDHRGGELFF. The CDR3 coding sequence is TGTGCCAGCATAGGGGACCACCGGGGCGGGGAGCTGTTTTTT.

This clonotype was recorded at least ten times. J is TRBJ2-3 and V is TRBV15, with D tentatively TRBD1 or TRBD2 (5 bases each). V lost 0 bases to trimming and J lost 1 base, with 8 bases between them. The germline gives CDR1 LNHNV, CDR2 YYDKDF (reference sequence). This CDR3 comprises 15 residues. CDR3 sequence: CATSRDGARTDTQYF. For the CDR3, the DNA is TGTGCCACCAGCAGAGACGGGGCCCGCACAGATACGCAGTATTTT.

The V call is TRBV5-1, the J call TRBJ2-2, with TRBD1 matching over 8 bases. There are 15 residues in the CDR3. J gave up 5 bases and V 4 bases, and 7 bases lay outside the gene matches. Germline V CDR1 and CDR2: SGHRS, YFSETQ. The CDR3 region is CASSPGQGRTGELFF. Written as DNA, the CDR3 is TGCGCCAGCAGCCCCGGACAGGGTCGGACCGGGGAGCTGTTTTTT. Using reference TRBV5-1 and TRBJ2-2 for the parts outside the CDR3, the full variable domain is KAGVTQTPRYLIKTRGQQVTLSCSPISGHRSVSWYQQTPGQGLQFLFEYFSETQRNKGNFPGRFSGRQFSNSRSEMNVSTLELGDSALYLCASSPGQGRTGELFFGEGSRLTVL.

This clonotype was observed a few times. The chain links TRBV28 to TRBJ2-5; no clear D gene. V lost 5 bases to trimming and J lost 5 bases, with 18 bases between them. There are 15 residues in the CDR3. CDR1 and CDR2 from the germline V gene are MDHEN and SYDVKM. CDR3 DNA: TGTGCCAGCAGTATCCCGACACCCGGGTGGGAGACCCAGTACTTC. This sequence encodes CASSIPTPGWETQYF.

This clonotype has ten or more counts. The chain carries TRBV7-2 and TRBJ2-1; D gene unclear. Germline values: CDR1 SGHTA, CDR2 FQGNSA. The CDR3 consists of 13 residues. V lost 5 bases and J 4 bases, leaving 9 bases between the germline ends. The CDR3 DNA reads TGTGCCAGCAGCCTGGGGTTTTACAATGAGCAGTTCTTC. Translated, it gives CASSLGFYNEQFF.

This clonotype was counted many times. The chain combines TRBV5-1 with TRBJ2-1, with 15 nucleotides matching TRBD2. Losses at the gene ends were 4 bases for V and 9 bases for J; bases not matched to a gene: 5. CDR3 length equals 15 residues. Germline CDR1 and CDR2: SGHRS and YFSETQ. In DNA form, the CDR3 reads TGCGCCAGCAGCGCGGGACTAGCGGGGGGAGGTGAGCAGTTCTTC. Its translation: CASSAGLAGGGEQFF. The whole variable domain, filled in from reference TRBV5-1 and TRBJ2-1, reads KAGVTQTPRYLIKTRGQQVTLSCSPISGHRSVSWYQQTPGQGLQFLFEYFSETQRNKGNFPGRFSGRQFSNSRSEMNVSTLELGDSALYLCASSAGLAGGGEQFFGPGTRLTVL.

In this sample, this clonotype turned up many times. The chain recombines TRBV14 with TRBJ1-1; D uncertain. Per germline, CDR1 SGHDN and CDR2 FVKESK. The CDR3 consists of 13 residues. V was trimmed by 4 bases and J by 1 base, leaving 7 bases between them. In DNA, the CDR3 is TGTGCCAGCAGCCCGCCCGCGAACACTGAAGCTTTCTTT. Translation gives CASSPPANTEAFF.

This clonotype turned up a few times. The chain combines TRBV7-9 with TRBJ2-5; 10 nucleotides agree with TRBD2. This CDR3 has 15 residues. The ends lost 5 bases at V and 4 bases at J; junction bases unmatched: 7. Germline CDR1 SEHNR, CDR2 FQNEAQ (reference sequence). Here the CDR3 DNA reads TGTGCCAGCAGCCCCAGCGGGGGGGCCGGAGAGACCCAGTACTTC. Protein sequence: CASSPSGGAGETQYF.

This clonotype was picked up many times. V usage is TRBV5-6 and J usage is TRBJ1-2; D not resolved. Germline V CDR1 and CDR2: SGHDT, YYEEEE. V lost 4 bases to trimming and J lost 8 bases, with 15 bases between them. The CDR3 is 13 residues long. The CDR3 here is CASSPRRTEGYTF. DNA of the CDR3: TGTGCCAGCAGCCCCCGGCGCACGGAAGGCTACACCTTC. Full variable domain (outside the CDR3, taken from reference TRBV5-6 and TRBJ1-2): DAGVTQSPTHLIKTRGQQVTLRCSPKSGHDTVSWYQQALGQGPQFIFQYYEEEERQRGNFPDRFSGHQFPNYSSELNVNALLLGDSALYLCASSPRRTEGYTFGSGTRLTVV.